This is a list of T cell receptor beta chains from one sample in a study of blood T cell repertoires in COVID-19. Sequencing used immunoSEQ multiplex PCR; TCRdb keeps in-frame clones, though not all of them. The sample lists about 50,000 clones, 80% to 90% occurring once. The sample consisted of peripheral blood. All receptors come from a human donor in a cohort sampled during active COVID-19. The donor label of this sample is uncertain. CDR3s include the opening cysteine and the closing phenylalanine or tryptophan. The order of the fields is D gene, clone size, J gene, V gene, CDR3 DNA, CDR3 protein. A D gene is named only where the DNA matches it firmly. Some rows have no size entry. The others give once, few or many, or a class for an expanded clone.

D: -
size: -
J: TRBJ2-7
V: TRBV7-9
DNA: TGTGCCAGCAGCTCGGAGCGGGTCCCCGAGGCGGAGCAGTACTTC
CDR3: CASSSERVPEAEQYF

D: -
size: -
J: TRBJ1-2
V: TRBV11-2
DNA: TGTGCCAGCAGCTCTACGGACTTCTATGGCTACACCTTC
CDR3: CASSSTDFYGYTF

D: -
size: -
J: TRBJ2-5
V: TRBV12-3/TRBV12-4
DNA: TGTGCCAGCACCCAGGGGAGCGCCGCGGCCCAGTACTTC
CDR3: CASTQGSAAAQYF

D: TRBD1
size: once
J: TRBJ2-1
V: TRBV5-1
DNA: TGCGCCAGCAGCGCCGGACAGGGGGCGTGGAGTGAGCAGTTCTTC
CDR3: CASSAGQGAWSEQFF

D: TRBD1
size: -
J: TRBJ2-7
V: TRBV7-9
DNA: TGTGCCAGCAGCTTAGAGGGACAGAGATACGAGCAGTACTTC
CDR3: CASSLEGQRYEQYF

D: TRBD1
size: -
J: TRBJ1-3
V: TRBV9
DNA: TGTGCCAGCAGCGGAGGACAGGCCACCTCTGGAAACACCATATATTTT
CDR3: CASSGGQATSGNTIYF

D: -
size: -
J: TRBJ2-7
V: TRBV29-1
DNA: TGCAGCGTTGGCACTTCCTACGAGCAGTACTTC
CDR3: CSVGTSYEQYF

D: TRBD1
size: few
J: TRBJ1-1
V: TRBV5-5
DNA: TGTGCCAGCAGATTGACAGGGGGCACTGAAGCTTTCTTT
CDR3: CASRLTGGTEAFF

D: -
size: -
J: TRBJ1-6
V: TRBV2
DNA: TGTGCCAGCACACTTAGAGGGGGACGGGATAATTCACCCCTCCACTTT
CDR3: CASTLRGGRDNSPLHF

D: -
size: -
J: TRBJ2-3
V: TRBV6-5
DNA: TGTGCCAGCACCAACACAGATACGCAGTATTTT
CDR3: CASTNTDTQYF

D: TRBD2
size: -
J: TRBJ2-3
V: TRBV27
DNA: TGTGCCAGCAGCCCCCAGCGGGGGGGCCTGGGAGATACGCAGTATTTT
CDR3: CASSPQRGGLGDTQYF

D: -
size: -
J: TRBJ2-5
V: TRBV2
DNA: TGTGCCAGCAGGGATTTGGTGGGGGGTAGAGAGACCCAGTACTTC
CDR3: CASRDLVGGRETQYF

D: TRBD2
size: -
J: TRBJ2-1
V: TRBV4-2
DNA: TGTGCCAGCAGCCAAGATACTAGCGGGGGGGGCTATCAGTTCTTC
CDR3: CASSQDTSGGGYQFF

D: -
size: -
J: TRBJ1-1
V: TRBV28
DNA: TGTGCCAGCAGTGGGAGGCTTGGGAACACTGAAGCTTTCTTT
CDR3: CASSGRLGNTEAFF

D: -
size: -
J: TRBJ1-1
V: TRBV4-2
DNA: TGTGCCAGCAGCTCGAGGACTGGAGTTACTGAAGCTTTCTTT
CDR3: CASSSRTGVTEAFF

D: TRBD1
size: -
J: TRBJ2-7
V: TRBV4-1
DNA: TGCGCCAGCAGCCACGGACAGGCCTCCTACGAGCAGTACTTC
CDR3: CASSHGQASYEQYF

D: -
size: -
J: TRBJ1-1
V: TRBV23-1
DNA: TGCGCCAGCAGTCAACACACAGGACAGATGAACACTGAAGCTTTCTTT
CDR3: CASSQHTGQMNTEAFF

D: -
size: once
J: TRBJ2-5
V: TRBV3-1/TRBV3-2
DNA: TGTGCCAGCAGCCAAGCCGAGGTAGGACAAGAGACCCAGTACTTC
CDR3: CASSQAEVGQETQYF

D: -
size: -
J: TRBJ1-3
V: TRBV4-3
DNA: TGCGCCAGCAGCCGGGACTTAGACAGCTCTGGAAACACCATATATTTT
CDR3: CASSRDLDSSGNTIYF

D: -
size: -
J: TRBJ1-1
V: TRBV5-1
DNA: TGCGCCAGCAGCCGGGAGATAAACACTGAAGCTTTCTTT
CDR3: CASSREINTEAFF